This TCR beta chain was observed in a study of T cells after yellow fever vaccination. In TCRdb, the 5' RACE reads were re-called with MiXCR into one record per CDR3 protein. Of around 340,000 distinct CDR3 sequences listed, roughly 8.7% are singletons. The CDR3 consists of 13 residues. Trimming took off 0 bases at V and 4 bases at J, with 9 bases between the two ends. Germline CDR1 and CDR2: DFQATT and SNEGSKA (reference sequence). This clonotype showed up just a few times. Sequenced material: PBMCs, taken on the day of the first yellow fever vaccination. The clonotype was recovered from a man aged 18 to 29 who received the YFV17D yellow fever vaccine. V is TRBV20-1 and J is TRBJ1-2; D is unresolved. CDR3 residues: CSARDSSPYGYTF. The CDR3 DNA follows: TGCAGTGCTAGAGATAGTAGCCCCTATGGCTACACCTTC.